Each of the 9 T cell receptor beta chains below was sequenced from the same sample in a study of T cells in Graves' hyperthyroidism and ophthalmopathy (dated by TCRdb to between 2018 and 2021). Library method: multiplex PCR. Sequencer: Illumina HiSeq 2000. TCR beta CDR3 regions were amplified from RNA transcripts. A first-round RT-PCR of the TCR CDR3 used the HTBI primer set with the Qiagen OneStep RT-PCR kit. TCRdb applied fastp at Q25 and MiXCR to the public reads, then kept only in-frame beta chains. Rows are combined by CDR3 protein, so each entry shows the most common genes and DNA. This sample holds under 600,000 distinct CDR3 sequences; more than 15% were observed only once. 2.5% to 4% of the sample lies in the top ten. Sequenced sample: blood. The source of these receptors is a middle-aged woman with Graves' ophthalmopathy.

Notes on this clonotype: A read error may be the cause here, since a much bigger clone is one base away. The rearrangement uses TRBV24-1 and TRBJ2-1, with 7 bases that match TRBD1. Germline CDR1 reads KGHDR; CDR2 reads SFDVKD. This CDR3 spans 14 amino acids. The CDR3 DNA sequence: TGTGCCACCAGTGAAGCTGACAGGGCAAATGAGCAGTCCTTC. Protein product: CATSEADRANEQSF.

This clonotype was observed many times. DNA for the CDR3: TGCGCCAGCAGCCAACCCTTTGAATATGAGCAGTTCTTC. Translated: CASSQPFEYEQFF. This sequence joins TRBV4-1 and TRBJ2-1; D gene uncertain. Between the trimmed V and J ends, which lost 2 bases and 8 bases, there was a span of 10 bases. The CDR3 runs 13 residues. The germline V gene has CDR1 MGHRA and CDR2 YSYEKL.

On this clonotype itself: A much larger clonotype is one base distant, so this may be a read error. The chain links TRBV2 to TRBJ2-7; 10 bases line up with TRBD2. There are 15 residues in the CDR3. V lost 4 bases, J lost 6 bases, and 9 bases stayed unmatched. The V gene's germline CDR1 is SNHLY and CDR2 FYNNEI. The CDR3 DNA reads as TGTGCCAGCAGTGGAGCGAGCGGGGGGGCCGCCGAGCAGTACTTC. This translates into CASSGASGGAAEQYF.

This clonotype was observed at least ten times. The V call is TRBV7-3, the J call TRBJ2-1, with D maybe TRBD2 (6 bases). From germline, CDR1 is SGHTA and CDR2 FQGTGA. This CDR3 has 15 residues. Trimming pared 5 bases from V and 6 bases from J, leaving 17 bases between. CDR3 loop: CASSPRDSPSNEQFF. The CDR3 DNA is TGTGCCAGCAGCCCGCGGGACTCGCCTTCCAATGAGCAGTTCTTC.

This clonotype was detected only a few times. The chain recombines TRBV30 with TRBJ1-3; D not certain. CDR1 and CDR2 from the germline V gene are GTSNPN and SVGIG (reference sequence). Trimming took 2 bases from V and 3 from J, leaving 8 bases between them. CDR3 size: 13 residues. CDR3 loop: CAWSLGLGNTIYF. CDR3 coding DNA: TGTGCCTGGAGTTTGGGCCTTGGAAACACCATATATTTT.

In its sample, this clonotype was seen many times. This chain links TRBV7-2 with TRBJ2-3; D gene ambiguous. Germline lookup yields CDR1 SGHTA and CDR2 FQGNSA. With 1 base removed from V and 4 bases from J, the gap between germline ends came to 6 bases. There are 13 residues in the CDR3. CDR3 region: CASSLGPSDTQYF. The CDR3 DNA is TGTGCCAGCAGCTTAGGACCCTCAGATACGCAGTATTTT.

This clonotype was detected ten times or more. This chain links TRBV12-3 or TRBV12-4 with TRBJ1-1, with unresolved D. Trimming shortened V by 7 bases and J by 3 bases, and 12 bases separated the two germline ends. The CDR3 has 13 amino acids. CDR3 coding DNA: TGTGCCAGCACCTTCCGTGGGGACACTGAAGCTTTCTTT. This encodes CASTFRGDTEAFF.

The rearrangement joins TRBV10-3 to TRBJ1-1, with 9 bases fitting TRBD1. Germline trimming cut 6 bases from V and 8 bases from J; bases unmatched to any gene: 16. This CDR3 has 16 amino acids. CDR1 and CDR2 from the germline V gene are ENHRY and SYGVKD. The DNA for the CDR3 is TGTGCCATCAGGGGGGACAGGGCGGATAACCCGGAAGAAGCTTTCTTT. Its protein is CAIRGDRADNPEEAFF.

This chain uses TRBV2 with TRBJ2-5; TRBD2 matches at 16 bases. Germline V CDR1 and CDR2: SNHLY, FYNNEI. The CDR3 extends over 20 amino acids. The V segment lost 6 bases and the J segment 4 bases; nucleotides outside the gene matches: 17. DNA for the CDR3: TGTGCCAGCAGCCCGGGGACTAGCGGGGGGGCCAAAGAATTAACAGAGACCCAGTACTTC. The encoded protein is CASSPGTSGGAKELTETQYF.